This T cell receptor beta chain was captured in a study of blood T cell repertoires in COVID-19. Study summary: Sites across the United States, Italy and Spain contributed samples from acute and convalescent COVID-19. PBMCs, B-cell-depleted T cells, or T cells provided the cDNA or gDNA that made up the material.

TCRdb's copy holds only in-frame clones and misses some; the assay was immunoSEQ multiplex PCR. The sample holds more than 150,000 clones, almost 80% seen once. Germline loops: CDR1 MNHEY, CDR2 SMNVEV (reference sequence). This CDR3 has 14 amino acids. V lost 1 base, J lost 0 bases, and 6 bases lay in between. The TCR was taken from a woman between 50 and 59 years old who had recovered from COVID-19. The chain recombines TRBV27 with TRBJ1-1, with no clear D. The sample comprised PBMCs or T cells enriched from blood (not recorded which). The CDR3 is CASSLLAVNTEAFF. For the CDR3, the DNA is TGTGCCAGCAGTTTATTGGCGGTGAACACTGAAGCTTTCTTT.